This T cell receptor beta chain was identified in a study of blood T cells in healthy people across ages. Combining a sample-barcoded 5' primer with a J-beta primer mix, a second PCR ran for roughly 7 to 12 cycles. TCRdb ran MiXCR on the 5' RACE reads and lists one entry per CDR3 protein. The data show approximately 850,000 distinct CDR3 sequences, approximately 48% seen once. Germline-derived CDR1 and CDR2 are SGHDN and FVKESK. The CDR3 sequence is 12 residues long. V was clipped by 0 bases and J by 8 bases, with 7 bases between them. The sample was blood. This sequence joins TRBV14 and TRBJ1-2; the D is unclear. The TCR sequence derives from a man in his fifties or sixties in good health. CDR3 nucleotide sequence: TGTGCCAGCAGCCAAGATACGGGGGGCTACACCTTC. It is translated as CASSQDTGGYTF.